The 17 T cell receptor beta chains reported below all come from one sample, sequenced in a study of blood T cell repertoires in COVID-19. Some clones are missing from TCRdb's copy, which holds only in-frame ones; the method was immunoSEQ multiplex PCR. Here the sample spans about 71,000 clones, 90% being singletons. Sequencing was carried out using peripheral blood. The origin of the receptors is a woman between 18 and 29 years old with acute or convalescent COVID-19.

This clone was observed a single time. V and J are TRBV19 and TRBJ1-2; D is perhaps TRBD1 (5 bases). Germline V gene lookup returns CDR1 LNHDA and CDR2 SQIVND (reference sequence). The CDR3 contains 11 residues. V was clipped by 6 bases and J by 6 bases, with 8 bases between them. The CDR3 loop is CASRAGDGYTF. CDR3 bases: TGTGCCAGTAGAGCGGGGGATGGCTACACCTTC.

This chain links TRBV6-4 with TRBJ1-5; 7 bases match TRBD1. J gave up 0 bases and V 6 bases, and 14 bases lay outside the gene matches. The germline V gene has CDR1 MRHNA and CDR2 SNTAGT. This CDR3 region has 18 residues. The CDR3 sequence: CASSSTPGTAYSNQPQHF. The DNA of the CDR3 is TGTGCCAGCAGCTCCACTCCCGGGACAGCTTATAGCAATCAGCCCCAGCATTTT.

V gene TRBV27 combines with J gene TRBJ1-1; no clear D. Deletions cut 0 bases from V and 4 bases from J, with 9 bases between. Per germline, CDR1 MNHEY and CDR2 SMNVEV (reference sequence). CDR3 size: 14 residues. CDR3 in DNA: TGTGCCAGCAGTTTATCTGGGCGGGGCACTGAAGCTTTCTTT. Translating gives CASSLSGRGTEAFF.

The chain employs TRBV21-1 and TRBJ1-5; the table's D call TRBD1 went unverified against the DNA. TRBV21-1 is an annotated pseudogene. The CDR3 covers 15 residues. The CDR3 nucleotides read TGTGCCAGCAGCCCCCAAGGACAGCGCAATCAGCCCCAGCATTTT. Residues: CASSPQGQRNQPQHF.

This rearrangement joins TRBV7-9 to TRBJ2-7, with TRBD2 matching over 13 bases. This CDR3 spans 15 amino acids. The junction had 6 bases not matched to a gene; V was cut back by 5 bases and J by 5 bases. Germline CDR1 is SEHNR and CDR2 is FQNEAQ (reference sequence). The CDR3 protein is CASSKGLAGVNEQYF. CDR3 sequence (DNA): TGTGCCAGCAGCAAAGGACTAGCGGGAGTGAACGAGCAGTACTTC. Using reference TRBV7-9 and TRBJ2-7 for the parts outside the CDR3, the full variable domain is DTGVSQNPRHKITKRGQNVTFRCDPISEHNRLYWYRQTLGQGPEFLTYFQNEAQLEKSRLLSDRFSAERPKGSFSTLEIQRTEQGDSAMYLCASSKGLAGVNEQYFGPGTRLTVT.

This chain links TRBV6-5 with TRBJ1-5; D is ambiguous. V was shortened by 6 bases and J by 6 bases, with 12 bases between the two germline ends. CDR3 size: 13 residues. Germline lookup yields CDR1 MNHEY and CDR2 SVGAGI. Written as DNA, the CDR3 is TGTGCCAGCAGCCCGTCGCCCGGTCAGCCCCAGCATTTT. Translated: CASSPSPGQPQHF.

This CDR3 is CSVVRQGADTEAFF. For the CDR3, the DNA is TGCAGCGTGGTCCGACAGGGGGCTGACACTGAAGCTTTCTTT. The chain uses TRBV29-1 and TRBJ1-1; 10 bases align to TRBD1. The CDR3 runs to 14 residues. In germline, CDR1 is SQVTM, CDR2 ANQGSEA. With 6 bases clipped from V and 3 bases from J, the junction kept 7 bases outside the gene matches.

The CDR3 DNA is TGCGCCAGCAGCGGCGGGGGGCGCGACACTGAAGCTTTCTTT. Translated, it gives CASSGGGRDTEAFF. J is TRBJ1-1 and V is TRBV5-1; tentative D call: TRBD1 (6 bases). Germline CDR1 and CDR2: SGHRS and YFSETQ. This CDR3 is 14 amino acids long. Trimming shortened V by 4 bases and J by 3 bases, and 13 bases separated the two germline ends.

This rearrangement joins TRBV28 to TRBJ2-2, with D maybe TRBD2 (6 bases). Trimming stripped 5 bases from V and 7 bases from J, with 20 bases between. CDR1 is MDHEN and CDR2 is SYDVKM in the germline V gene. CDR3 length equals 16 residues. The CDR3 region is CASSLIRPLGGGELFF. The CDR3 DNA reads as TGTGCCAGCAGTCTCATAAGGCCCCTGGGGGGCGGGGAGCTGTTTTTT.

This rearrangement joins TRBV5-6 to TRBJ2-3, with 11 bases matching TRBD2. Germline CDR1 is SGHDT and CDR2 is YYEEEE. This CDR3 is built from 17 residues. J lost 4 bases, V lost 0 bases, and 7 bases had no gene match. The DNA for the CDR3 is TGTGCCAGCAGCTTGGCCTCTAGCGGGAGGTCAGCAGATACGCAGTATTTT. The encoded protein is CASSLASSGRSADTQYF.

The chain has TRBV4-2 and TRBJ2-3, with 9 nucleotides matching TRBD2. The CDR3 loop spans 16 amino acids. J was trimmed by 2 bases and V by 1 base; bases with no gene match: 4. Germline V CDR1 and CDR2: LGHNA, YNFKEQ. DNA for the CDR3: TGTGCCAGCAGCCAAGTAGCGGGGGAGAACACAGATACGCAGTATTTT. It yields the protein CASSQVAGENTDTQYF.

In this sample, this clone turned up once. V usage is TRBV2 and J usage is TRBJ1-1; D ambiguous. Trimming pared 7 bases from V and 4 bases from J, leaving 7 bases between. The V gene's germline CDR1 is SNHLY and CDR2 FYNNEI. The CDR3 sequence is 11 residues long. CDR3 coding DNA: TGTGCCAGCACCAGTCGCACTGAAGCTTTCTTT. This gives the protein CASTSRTEAFF. The full variable domain, with the rest looked up from reference TRBV2 and TRBJ1-1, is EPEVTQTPSHQVTQMGQEVILRCVPISNHLYFYWYRQILGQKVEFLVSFYNNEISEKSEIFDDQFSVERPDGSNFTLKIRSTKLEDSAMYFCASTSRTEAFFGQGTRLTVV.

This rearrangement joins TRBV5-1 to TRBJ2-7; 10 nucleotides match TRBD1. Looked up from germline, CDR1 is SGHRS and CDR2 is YFSETQ. The CDR3 loop spans 14 amino acids. The junction had 8 bases not matched to a gene; V was cut back by 5 bases and J by 6 bases. The CDR3: CASSPGTGVVEQYF. As DNA, the CDR3 is TGCGCCAGCAGTCCCGGGACAGGGGTTGTCGAGCAGTACTTC.

This chain links TRBV6-5 with TRBJ1-6, with D possibly matching TRBD1 (5 bases). The CDR3 runs 15 residues. Trimming took 5 bases from V and 5 from J, leaving 13 bases between them. CDR1 is MNHEY, CDR2 SVGAGI, per germline. CDR3 nucleotides: TGTGCCAGCAGTCCGATAACAGGAAATAATTCACCCCTCCACTTT. It encodes CASSPITGNNSPLHF.

This clone has only one observation. The J gene is TRBJ1-1, the V gene TRBV18; TRBD1 agrees at 8 bases. Germline values: CDR1 KGHSH, CDR2 LQKENI. V lost 3 bases to trimming and J lost 5 bases; unmatched junction nucleotides: 5. The CDR3 loop spans 14 amino acids. The CDR3 region is CASSPQGARTEAFF. In DNA form, the CDR3 reads TGTGCCAGCTCACCCCAGGGGGCGAGGACTGAAGCTTTCTTT.

This clone was seen just once. The chain is built from TRBV5-6 and TRBJ2-5; the match to TRBD1 covers 7 bases. CDR3 length: 15 amino acids. The V gene end was trimmed by 2 bases and the J gene end by 5 bases; junction bases not matched to a gene: 9. Germline V gene sequence: CDR1 SGHDT, CDR2 YYEEEE. CDR3 region: CASSFFDRVIETQYF. The CDR3 region has the DNA TGTGCCAGCAGCTTTTTCGACAGGGTAATTGAGACCCAGTACTTC.

The J gene is TRBJ2-1, the V gene TRBV11-2; no clear D gene. The ends were cut back, 3 bases at V and 5 bases at J, with 8 bases in the middle. Germline loops: CDR1 SGHAT, CDR2 FQNNGV. The CDR3 has 13 amino acids. The chain's CDR3 is CASSLGRNNEQFF. CDR3 nucleotide sequence: TGTGCCAGCAGCTTGGGCAGGAACAATGAGCAGTTCTTC.